This T cell receptor (beta chain) came from a study of CD8 T cells in ankylosing spondylitis. Study results and limitations: Past studies reported some motif variants in reactive arthritis synovial fluid and blood. Clones linked to the disease showed a CD8+ phenotype. They occurred at relatively low frequencies in peripheral blood. Within ankylosing spondylitis blood, a TCR beta motif made up of under 10 highly homologous variants appeared to be characteristic.

V trimming: 0 bases; J trimming: 2 bases; junction bases outside the gene matches: 3. CDR3 size: 16 residues. Germline V gene lookup returns CDR1 KGHSH and CDR2 LQKENI. Researchers built TCR beta libraries using quantitative 5'-RACE with molecular barcodes. TCRdb re-derived calls from the 5' RACE reads in MiXCR, one entry per CDR3 protein. The sample includes more than 650,000 distinct CDR3 sequences, 10% to 15% of them seen just once. A few counts support this clonotype. Its antigen is unknown. The sequenced sample consisted of blood, either unsorted or a sorted T cell fraction (not recorded which). The rearrangement uses TRBV18 and TRBJ1-5, with TRBD1 matching over 8 bases. This clonotype was sampled from a male donor with ankylosing spondylitis. DNA for the CDR3: TGTGCCAGCTCACCACCGGGGGGACAGGGCAATCAGCCCCAGCATTTT. Amino acids: CASSPPGGQGNQPQHF.